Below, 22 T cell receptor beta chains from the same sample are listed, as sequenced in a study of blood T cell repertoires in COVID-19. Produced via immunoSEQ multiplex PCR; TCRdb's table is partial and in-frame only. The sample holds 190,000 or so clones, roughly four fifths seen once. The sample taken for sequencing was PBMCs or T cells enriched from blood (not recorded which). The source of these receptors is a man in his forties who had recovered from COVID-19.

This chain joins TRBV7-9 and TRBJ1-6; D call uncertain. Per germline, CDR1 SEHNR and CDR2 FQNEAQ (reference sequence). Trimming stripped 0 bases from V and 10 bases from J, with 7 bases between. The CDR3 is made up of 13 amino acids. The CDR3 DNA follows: TGTGCCAGCAGCTTAGCCGGGGTCTCACCCCTCCACTTT. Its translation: CASSLAGVSPLHF.

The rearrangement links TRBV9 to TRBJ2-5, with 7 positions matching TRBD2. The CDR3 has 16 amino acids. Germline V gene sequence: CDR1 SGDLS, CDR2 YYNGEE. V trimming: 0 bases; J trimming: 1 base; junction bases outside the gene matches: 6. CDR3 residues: CASSVGSGIFQETQYF. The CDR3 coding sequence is TGTGCCAGCAGCGTAGGCAGCGGGATCTTCCAAGAGACCCAGTACTTC.

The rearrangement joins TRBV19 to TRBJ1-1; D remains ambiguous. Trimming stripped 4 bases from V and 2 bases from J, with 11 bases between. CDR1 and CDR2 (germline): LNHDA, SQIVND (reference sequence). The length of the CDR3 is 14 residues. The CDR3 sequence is CASSTVYSNTEAFF. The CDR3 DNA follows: TGTGCCAGTAGTACGGTATACAGTAACACTGAAGCTTTCTTT.

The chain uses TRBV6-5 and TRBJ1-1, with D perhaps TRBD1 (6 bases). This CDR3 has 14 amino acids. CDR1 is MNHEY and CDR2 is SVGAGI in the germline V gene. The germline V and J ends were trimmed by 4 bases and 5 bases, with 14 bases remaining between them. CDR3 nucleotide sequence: TGTGCCAGCAGTTCCCTACAGGGTGGGACTGAAGCTTTCTTT. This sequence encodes CASSSLQGGTEAFF.

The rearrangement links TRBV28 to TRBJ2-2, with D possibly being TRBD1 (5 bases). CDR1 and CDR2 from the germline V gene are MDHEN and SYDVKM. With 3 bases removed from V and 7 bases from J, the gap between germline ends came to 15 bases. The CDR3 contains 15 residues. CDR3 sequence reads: CASSFQPWGGGELFF. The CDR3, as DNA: TGTGCCAGCAGTTTCCAGCCCTGGGGCGGCGGGGAGCTGTTTTTT.

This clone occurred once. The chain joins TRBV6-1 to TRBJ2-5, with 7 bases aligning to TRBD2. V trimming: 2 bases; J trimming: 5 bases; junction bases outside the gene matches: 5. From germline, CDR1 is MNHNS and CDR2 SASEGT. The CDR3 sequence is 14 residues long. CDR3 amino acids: CASSERLAVETQYF. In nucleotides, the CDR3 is TGTGCCAGCAGTGAACGGCTAGCGGTCGAGACCCAGTACTTC.

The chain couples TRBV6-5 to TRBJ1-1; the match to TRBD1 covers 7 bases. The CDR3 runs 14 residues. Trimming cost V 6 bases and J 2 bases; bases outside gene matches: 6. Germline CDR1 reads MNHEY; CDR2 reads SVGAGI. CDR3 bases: TGTGCCAGCAGCCACAGGGGCAGCAACACTGAAGCTTTCTTT. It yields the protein CASSHRGSNTEAFF.

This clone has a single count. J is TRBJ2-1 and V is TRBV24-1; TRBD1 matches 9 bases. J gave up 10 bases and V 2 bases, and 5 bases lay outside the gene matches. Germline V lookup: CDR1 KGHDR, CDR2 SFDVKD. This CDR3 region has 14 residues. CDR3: CATSDSGTGLEQFF. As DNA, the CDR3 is TGTGCCACCAGTGATTCCGGGACAGGGTTGGAGCAGTTCTTC.

The CDR3 nucleotides read TGTGCCAGCAGTTTATATGGACAGGGGCCGGGAGACTATGGCTACACCTTC. It translates to CASSLYGQGPGDYGYTF. V is TRBV27 and J is TRBJ1-2; TRBD1 aligns across 9 bases. V dropped 1 base and J dropped 3; count of bases not matched to a gene: 9. Germline loops: CDR1 MNHEY, CDR2 SMNVEV (reference sequence). The CDR3 totals 17 residues.

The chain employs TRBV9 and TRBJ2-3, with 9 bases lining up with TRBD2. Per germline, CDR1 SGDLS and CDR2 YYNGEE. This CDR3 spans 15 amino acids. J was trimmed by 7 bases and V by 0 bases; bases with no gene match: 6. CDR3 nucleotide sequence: TGTGCCAGCAGCGTAGGGGCGGGAGGGCAATATACGCAGTATTTT. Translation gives CASSVGAGGQYTQYF.

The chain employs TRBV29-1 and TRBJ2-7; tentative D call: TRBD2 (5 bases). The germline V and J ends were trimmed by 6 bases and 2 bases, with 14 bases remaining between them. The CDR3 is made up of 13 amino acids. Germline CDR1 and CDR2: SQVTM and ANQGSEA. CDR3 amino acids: CSVSGSETYEQYF. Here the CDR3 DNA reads TGCAGCGTATCGGGTAGCGAGACCTACGAGCAGTACTTC.

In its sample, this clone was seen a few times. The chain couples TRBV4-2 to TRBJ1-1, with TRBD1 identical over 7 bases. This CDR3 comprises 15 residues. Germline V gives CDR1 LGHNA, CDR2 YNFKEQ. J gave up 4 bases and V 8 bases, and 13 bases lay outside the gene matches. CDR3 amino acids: CASCARRGLFTEAFF. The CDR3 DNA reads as TGTGCCAGCTGCGCGAGGAGGGGGCTGTTCACTGAAGCTTTCTTT.

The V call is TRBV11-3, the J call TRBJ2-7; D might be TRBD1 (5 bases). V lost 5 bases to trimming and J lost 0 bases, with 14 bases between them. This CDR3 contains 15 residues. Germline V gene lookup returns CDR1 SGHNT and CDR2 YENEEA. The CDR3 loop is CASSHTPTASYEQYV. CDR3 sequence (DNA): TGTGCCAGCAGCCACACTCCGACAGCCTCCTACGAGCAGTACGTC.

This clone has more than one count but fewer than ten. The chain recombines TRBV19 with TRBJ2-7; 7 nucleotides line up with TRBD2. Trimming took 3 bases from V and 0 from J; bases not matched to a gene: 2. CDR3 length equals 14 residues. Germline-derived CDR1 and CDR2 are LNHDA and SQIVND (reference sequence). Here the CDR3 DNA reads TGTGCCAGTAGTATGGGCGGGAGCTCCTACGAGCAGTACTTC. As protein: CASSMGGSSYEQYF.

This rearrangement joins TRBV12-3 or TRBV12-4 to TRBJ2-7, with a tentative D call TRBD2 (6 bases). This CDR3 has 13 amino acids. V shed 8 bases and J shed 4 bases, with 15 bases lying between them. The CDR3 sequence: CASGLSYEYEQYF. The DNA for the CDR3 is TGTGCCAGCGGACTATCCTATGAGTACGAGCAGTACTTC.

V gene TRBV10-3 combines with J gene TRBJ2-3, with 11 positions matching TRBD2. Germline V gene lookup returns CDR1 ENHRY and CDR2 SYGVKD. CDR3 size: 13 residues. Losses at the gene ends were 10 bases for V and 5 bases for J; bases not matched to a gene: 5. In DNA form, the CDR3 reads TGTGCCAGTAGCGGGAGGGAGGAAGATACGCAGTATTTT. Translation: CASSGREEDTQYF.

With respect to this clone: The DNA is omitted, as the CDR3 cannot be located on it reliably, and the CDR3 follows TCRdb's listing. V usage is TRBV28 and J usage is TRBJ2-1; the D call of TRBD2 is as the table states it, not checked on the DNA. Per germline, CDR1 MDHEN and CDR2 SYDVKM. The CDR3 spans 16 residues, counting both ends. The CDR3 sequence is CASSLWAAGSVRREFF.

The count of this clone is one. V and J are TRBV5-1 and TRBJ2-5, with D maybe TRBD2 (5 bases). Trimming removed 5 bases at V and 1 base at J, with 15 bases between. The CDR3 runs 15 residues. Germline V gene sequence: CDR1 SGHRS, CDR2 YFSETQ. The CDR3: CASRGAASSQETQYF. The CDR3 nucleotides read TGCGCCAGCAGAGGAGCGGCGTCCTCCCAAGAGACCCAGTACTTC.

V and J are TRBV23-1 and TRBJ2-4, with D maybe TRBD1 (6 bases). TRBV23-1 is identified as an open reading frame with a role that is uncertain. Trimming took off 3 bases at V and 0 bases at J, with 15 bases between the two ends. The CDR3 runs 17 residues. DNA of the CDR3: TGCGCCAGCAGTCAGCCTGACAGGAGACTAGCCAAAAACATTCAGTACTTC. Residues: CASSQPDRRLAKNIQYF.

CDR3 loop: CASSLRGPRVGGETEKLFF. DNA for the CDR3: TGTGCCAGCAGTTTACGTGGCCCCAGGGTCGGGGGAGAGACTGAAAAACTGTTTTTT. The chain joins TRBV28 to TRBJ1-4; a weak D match, TRBD1 (5 bases). The V end lost 2 bases, the J end lost 7 bases, and 26 bases lay between the germline ends. The CDR3 extends over 19 amino acids. The germline CDR1 and CDR2 sequences are MDHEN and SYDVKM.

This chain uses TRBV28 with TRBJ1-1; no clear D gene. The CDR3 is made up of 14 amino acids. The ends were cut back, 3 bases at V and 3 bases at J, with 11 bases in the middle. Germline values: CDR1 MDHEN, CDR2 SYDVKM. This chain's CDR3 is CASSLARVDTEAFF. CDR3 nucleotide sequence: TGTGCCAGCAGTTTGGCTCGGGTCGACACTGAAGCTTTCTTT.

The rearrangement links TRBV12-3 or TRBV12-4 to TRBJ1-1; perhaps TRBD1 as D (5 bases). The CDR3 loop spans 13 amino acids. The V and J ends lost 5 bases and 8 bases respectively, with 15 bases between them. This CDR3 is CASSHKPQGEAFF. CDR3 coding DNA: TGTGCCAGCAGTCACAAACCCCAGGGAGAAGCTTTCTTT.